A selection of T cell receptor beta chains follows, all from one sample in a study of T cell changes during pregnancy in multiple sclerosis. Sequenced by immunoSEQ multiplex PCR; TCRdb stores in-frame clones only, minus some. The sample holds some 60,000 clones, 90% seen once. The material sequenced was peripheral blood, taken in the first trimester of pregnancy. All receptors derive from a female donor in good health, enrolled as a control in a pregnancy study. Each CDR3 is given with its conserved first and last residue. Fields, in order: J gene, V gene, clone size, D gene, CDR3 DNA, CDR3 protein. D genes are given only for firm matches. The listing skips clone size in some rows; elsewhere it reads once, few, many or a size class.

J gene: TRBJ1-3; V gene: TRBV13; clone size: .; D gene: .; CDR3 DNA: TGTGCCAGCAGCTTTCGAGGCTCTGGAAACACCATATATTTT; CDR3 protein: CASSFRGSGNTIYF
J gene: TRBJ2-7; V gene: TRBV19; clone size: .; D gene: .; CDR3 DNA: TGTGCCAGTAGTTTTGCCCCAGAGCGCGAGCAGTACTTC; CDR3 protein: CASSFAPEREQYF
J gene: TRBJ1-5; V gene: TRBV28; clone size: .; D gene: .; CDR3 DNA: TGTGCCAGCAGTTTTCTCCGTCTTATTAGCAATCAGCCCCAGCATTTT; CDR3 protein: CASSFLRLISNQPQHF
J gene: TRBJ2-1; V gene: TRBV2; clone size: .; D gene: .; CDR3 DNA: TGTGCCAGCAGTGACCAAGGGGTTGAGCAGTTCTTC; CDR3 protein: CASSDQGVEQFF
J gene: TRBJ1-4; V gene: TRBV6-5; clone size: once; D gene: .; CDR3 DNA: TGTGCCAGCAGTGAAAACCTGGCAAAACTGTTTTTT; CDR3 protein: CASSENLAKLFF
J gene: TRBJ2-1; V gene: TRBV25-1; clone size: .; D gene: TRBD1; CDR3 DNA: TGTGCCAGCACCAGGGACAGGGGCGAGGATGAGCAGTTCTTC; CDR3 protein: CASTRDRGEDEQFF
J gene: TRBJ1-6; V gene: TRBV5-8; clone size: .; D gene: TRBD1; CDR3 DNA: TGTGCCAGCACCGCCTTTCCCGGGACAGGGGTAGGTTCACCCCTCCACTTT; CDR3 protein: CASTAFPGTGVGSPLHF
J gene: TRBJ2-3; V gene: TRBV2; clone size: .; D gene: .; CDR3 DNA: TGTGCCAGCAGTGCCCCATGGGACACAGCGGATACGCAGTATTTT; CDR3 protein: CASSAPWDTADTQYF
J gene: TRBJ2-7; V gene: TRBV29-1; clone size: .; D gene: TRBD1; CDR3 DNA: TGCAGCGCAAGGACAGGGACCTACGAGCAGTACTTC; CDR3 protein: CSARTGTYEQYF
J gene: TRBJ2-1; V gene: TRBV4-1; clone size: .; D gene: TRBD2; CDR3 DNA: TGCGCCAGCAGCCGTCTGGGGAGGGAGAAGGGAGGTAAGGATGAGCAGTTCTTC; CDR3 protein: CASSRLGREKGGKDEQFF
J gene: TRBJ1-5; V gene: TRBV27; clone size: .; D gene: .; CDR3 DNA: TGTGCCAGCAGTTTGGGGCAGGGGTATCGTCAGCCCCAGCATTTT; CDR3 protein: CASSLGQGYRQPQHF
J gene: TRBJ2-3; V gene: TRBV6-6; clone size: once; D gene: .; CDR3 DNA: TGTGCCAGCAGGACTACAAAAACAGATACGCAGTATTTT; CDR3 protein: CASRTTKTDTQYF
J gene: TRBJ2-1; V gene: TRBV9; clone size: .; D gene: TRBD2; CDR3 DNA: TGTGCCAGCAGCGTAATAGCGGGGGGCCGTGTGGAGCAGTTCTTC; CDR3 protein: CASSVIAGGRVEQFF
J gene: TRBJ2-5; V gene: TRBV7-9; clone size: .; D gene: TRBD2; CDR3 DNA: TGTGCCAGCAGCGCGACTAGCGGGGGGGAGGAGACCCAGTACTTC; CDR3 protein: CASSATSGGEETQYF
J gene: TRBJ2-2; V gene: TRBV10-3; clone size: .; D gene: .; CDR3 DNA: TGTGCCATCAACGGAGGGGGCGCGGAGCTGTTTTTT; CDR3 protein: CAINGGGAELFF